The 21 T cell receptor beta chains listed next were all sequenced from one sample in a study of glioma-infiltrating T cells after dendritic cell vaccination listed by TCRdb under 2016. The library was built by means of the immunoSEQ multiplex PCR assay. As stored in TCRdb, this immuneACCESS dataset retains in-frame rearrangements with V and J assigned. A fraction of the clones does not appear; measured against another copy, unresolved V genes explain less than half of the discrepancy, and the remainder lacks a known reason. For this sample there are tens of thousands of clones; about four fifths appear just once. The ten most abundant clones make up 5.5% to 8% of the sample. This specimen's time point label, interpreted: after dendritic cell vaccination, including at tumor progression/relapse. The sequencing here drew on blood, taken after dendritic cell vaccination. Source of these receptors: a human donor with glioblastoma.

This rearrangement joins TRBV5-4 to TRBJ1-1; 11 bases match TRBD1. Germline V CDR1 and CDR2: SGHNT, YYREEE (reference sequence). This CDR3 is built from 14 residues. V lost 3 bases, J lost 5 bases, and 3 bases stayed unmatched. The CDR3 coding sequence is TGTGCCAGCAGCTGGGACAGGGGGGGAACTGAAGCTTTCTTT. Amino acid sequence: CASSWDRGGTEAFF.

The CDR3 reads CASSQGFVQSGTGTGELFF. The CDR3 DNA is TGCGCCAGCAGCCAAGGTTTCGTCCAGTCCGGGACAGGCACCGGGGAGCTGTTTTTT. V is TRBV4-3 and J is TRBJ2-2, with TRBD1 matching 8 bases. V shed 1 base, J shed 4 bases, and the junction held 14 bases outside the gene matches. The CDR3 is made up of 19 amino acids. Germline values: CDR1 LGHNA, CDR2 YSLEER.

The genes are TRBV12-5 and TRBJ1-1; 7 bases map to TRBD1. The trim removed 5 bases at V and 7 bases at J, leaving 19 bases unmatched. The germline CDR1 and CDR2 sequences are LGHNT and FRNRAP. The CDR3 extends over 17 amino acids. CDR3 nucleotides: TGTGCTAGTGGTCCGTTCCCCGTTGCAGGGGGTTTAGGTGAAGCTTTCTTT. Translation gives CASGPFPVAGGLGEAFF. The full variable domain, its missing parts supplied by reference TRBV12-5 and TRBJ1-1, is DARVTQTPRHKVTEMGQEVTMRCQPILGHNTVFWYRQTMMQGLELLAYFRNRAPLDDSGMPKDRFSAEMPDATLATLKIQPSEPRDSAVYFCASGPFPVAGGLGEAFFGQGTRLTVV.

The chain has TRBV7-2 and TRBJ1-2; 7 nucleotides line up with TRBD1. The germline CDR1 and CDR2 sequences are SGHTA and FQGNSA. The CDR3 sequence is 15 residues long. V shed 0 bases, J shed 0 bases, and the junction held 1 base outside the gene matches. The CDR3 DNA follows: TGTGCCAGCAGCTTAGCAGGGACAGCTAACTATGGCTACACCTTC. Amino acids: CASSLAGTANYGYTF.

The chain carries TRBV5-1 and TRBJ1-1; D might be TRBD1 (5 bases). Germline-derived CDR1 and CDR2 are SGHRS and YFSETQ. The V end was cut by 5 bases, the J end by 1 base, with 18 bases between. The CDR3 sequence is 16 residues long. The CDR3: CASSNMDTTSNTEAFF. The CDR3 DNA reads TGCGCCAGCAGTAATATGGACACCACCTCGAACACTGAAGCTTTCTTT. The variable domain in full, completed from reference TRBV5-1 and TRBJ1-1, reads KAGVTQTPRYLIKTRGQQVTLSCSPISGHRSVSWYQQTPGQGLQFLFEYFSETQRNKGNFPGRFSGRQFSNSRSEMNVSTLELGDSALYLCASSNMDTTSNTEAFFGQGTRLTVV.

This clone was detected only once. V and J are TRBV6-5 and TRBJ2-7; 10 bases align to TRBD2. J gave up 4 bases and V 0 bases, and 6 bases lay outside the gene matches. Germline-derived CDR1 and CDR2 are MNHEY and SVGAGI. This CDR3 contains 16 residues. The CDR3 loop reads CASSYSTSGGAYEQYF. The CDR3 DNA reads TGTGCCAGCAGTTACTCGACAAGCGGGGGGGCTTACGAGCAGTACTTC.

The CDR3 coding sequence is TGTGCCAGCAGTTCCAAAGCGGGGGGGCCCGGGGAGCTGTTTTTT. The encoded protein is CASSSKAGGPGELFF. V and J are TRBV6-1 and TRBJ2-2, with 10 bases that match TRBD2. J gave up 6 bases and V 5 bases, and 6 bases lay outside the gene matches. CDR3 length equals 15 residues. Germline V CDR1 and CDR2: MNHNS, SASEGT.

The chain is built from TRBV5-6 and TRBJ1-4; D is undetermined. There are 16 residues in the CDR3. Between the trimmed V and J ends, which lost 2 bases and 1 base, there was a span of 12 bases. Looked up from germline, CDR1 is SGHDT and CDR2 is YYEEEE. In nucleotides, the CDR3 is TGTGCCAGCAGCTTCGGTTTGCCGAGAACTAATGAAAAACTGTTTTTT. It encodes CASSFGLPRTNEKLFF.

The chain has TRBV6-5 and TRBJ1-2, with TRBD1 matching 11 bases. Trimming removed 5 bases from V and 8 bases from J; junction bases left unmatched: 10. Germline V gives CDR1 MNHEY, CDR2 SVGAGI. The CDR3 is 15 residues long. CDR3 nucleotide sequence: TGTGCCAGCAGTACCTCCGGACAGGGGGCGCGCGGCTACACCTTC. Amino acids: CASSTSGQGARGYTF.

V gene TRBV29-1 combines with J gene TRBJ1-1; D possibly corresponds to TRBD1 (6 bases). The CDR3 is 13 amino acids. Germline V gives CDR1 SQVTM, CDR2 ANQGSEA. The V gene lost 4 bases and the J gene lost 3 bases, with 12 bases spanning the gap. Here the CDR3 reads CSVVGGADTEAFF. CDR3 DNA: TGCAGCGTTGTAGGGGGAGCGGACACTGAAGCTTTCTTT.

The chain is built from TRBV5-1 and TRBJ2-7, with 8 bases aligning to TRBD2. CDR1 SGHRS and CDR2 YFSETQ come from the germline V gene. The CDR3 extends over 14 amino acids. V lost 4 bases and J lost 1; bases outside the gene matches: 4. CDR3 region: CASSPTSGSYEQYF. For the CDR3, the DNA is TGCGCCAGCAGCCCAACTAGCGGATCCTACGAGCAGTACTTC.

The chain links TRBV18 to TRBJ2-5, with D perhaps TRBD2 (6 bases). Germline V gives CDR1 KGHSH, CDR2 LQKENI. CDR3 length: 15 residues. V lost 2 bases to trimming and J lost 9 bases, with 19 bases between them. The CDR3 DNA sequence: TGTGCCAGCTCACCAGATGTGGGGGGATCGAGTTCCCAGTACTTC. Translation gives CASSPDVGGSSSQYF.

This chain uses TRBV11-3 with TRBJ2-2, with a possible D match to TRBD1 (6 bases). The CDR3 spans 15 residues. V gave up 3 bases and J gave up 0 bases, with 8 bases separating them. Germline V gives CDR1 SGHNT, CDR2 YENEEA. In DNA form, the CDR3 reads TGTGCCAGCAGCTTCGAGGGGGCGAACACCGGGGAGCTGTTTTTT. Translated: CASSFEGANTGELFF. Based on the CDR3 plus reference TRBV11-3 and TRBJ2-2, the full variable domain is EAGVVQSPRYKIIEKKQPVAFWCNPISGHNTLYWYLQNLGQGPELLIRYENEEAVDDSQLPKDRFSAERLKGVDSTLKIQPAELGDSAVYLCASSFEGANTGELFFGEGSRLTVL.

The chain employs TRBV12-5 and TRBJ2-1; TRBD2 matches at 8 bases. The CDR3 length is 13 residues. V dropped 3 bases and J dropped 8; count of bases not matched to a gene: 3. Germline CDR1 LGHNT, CDR2 FRNRAP. CDR3 sequence reads: CASGFGGADEQFF. Here the CDR3 DNA reads TGTGCTAGTGGTTTCGGGGGGGCCGATGAGCAGTTCTTC.

The rearrangement joins TRBV4-1 to TRBJ2-3, with D unclear. Germline CDR1 MGHRA, CDR2 YSYEKL. Trimming pared 0 bases from V and 4 bases from J, leaving 5 bases between. The CDR3 runs 13 residues. The CDR3 spells CASSQESADTQYF. The CDR3 DNA follows: TGCGCCAGCAGCCAAGAATCAGCAGATACGCAGTATTTT.

This rearrangement joins TRBV19 to TRBJ1-1, with unresolved D. The germline gives CDR1 LNHDA, CDR2 SQIVND (reference sequence). The length of the CDR3 is 15 residues. V dropped 2 bases and J dropped 3 bases, with 13 bases sitting between them. CDR3 residues: CASSIMAGVDTEAFF. The CDR3 DNA reads TGTGCCAGTAGTATAATGGCCGGGGTGGACACTGAAGCTTTCTTT.

V usage is TRBV29-1 and J usage is TRBJ1-1, with 7 nucleotides matching TRBD1. V was clipped by 5 bases and J by 1 base; unmatched bases: 7. The germline V gene encodes CDR1 SQVTM and CDR2 ANQGSEA. The CDR3 is made up of 14 amino acids. CDR3 loop: CSVFQGQRNTEAFF. DNA of the CDR3: TGCAGCGTTTTTCAGGGACAGAGGAACACTGAAGCTTTCTTT.

This clone was detected only once. The chain couples TRBV5-1 to TRBJ2-2; tentative D call: TRBD2 (6 bases). The CDR3 spans 15 residues. The germline V and J ends were trimmed by 3 bases and 0 bases, with 9 bases remaining between them. CDR1 SGHRS and CDR2 YFSETQ come from the germline V gene. CDR3 coding DNA: TGCGCCAGCAGCTCAAGACTAGCGAACACCGGGGAGCTGTTTTTT. Its translation: CASSSRLANTGELFF.

The chain is built from TRBV6-5 and TRBJ1-2, with 9 bases matching TRBD1. Germline V CDR1 and CDR2: MNHEY, SVGAGI. V gave up 8 bases and J gave up 2 bases; unmatched junction bases: 6. The length of the CDR3 is 14 residues. The CDR3 loop reads CASAQTGGNYGYTF. The CDR3 DNA is TGTGCCAGCGCCCAAACAGGGGGCAACTATGGCTACACCTTC.

The chain joins TRBV7-8 to TRBJ2-7; 13 bases are shared with TRBD2. This CDR3 region has 16 residues. Germline V gene data show CDR1 as SGHVS and CDR2 as FQNEAQ. The V and J ends lost 3 bases and 7 bases, in that order; junction bases with no gene match: 9. In DNA form, the CDR3 reads TGTGCCAGCAGCTTTCCAGCCGGGACTAGCGGGGAGGAGCAGTACTTC. This gives the protein CASSFPAGTSGEEQYF. Full variable domain (outside the CDR3, taken from reference TRBV7-8 and TRBJ2-7): GAGVSQSPRYKVAKRGQDVALRCDPISGHVSLFWYQQALGQGPEFLTYFQNEAQLDKSGLPSDRFFAERPEGSVSTLKIQRTQQEDSAVYLCASSFPAGTSGEEQYFGPGTRLTVT.

The chain links TRBV6-5 to TRBJ1-1, with 7 bases lining up with TRBD1. Germline V gene data show CDR1 as MNHEY and CDR2 as SVGAGI. V shed 7 bases, J shed 6 bases, and the junction held 11 bases outside the gene matches. The CDR3 runs 14 residues. The CDR3 protein is CASTNNFGTAEAFF. In nucleotides, the CDR3 is TGTGCCAGCACTAATAACTTTGGGACAGCTGAAGCTTTCTTT.